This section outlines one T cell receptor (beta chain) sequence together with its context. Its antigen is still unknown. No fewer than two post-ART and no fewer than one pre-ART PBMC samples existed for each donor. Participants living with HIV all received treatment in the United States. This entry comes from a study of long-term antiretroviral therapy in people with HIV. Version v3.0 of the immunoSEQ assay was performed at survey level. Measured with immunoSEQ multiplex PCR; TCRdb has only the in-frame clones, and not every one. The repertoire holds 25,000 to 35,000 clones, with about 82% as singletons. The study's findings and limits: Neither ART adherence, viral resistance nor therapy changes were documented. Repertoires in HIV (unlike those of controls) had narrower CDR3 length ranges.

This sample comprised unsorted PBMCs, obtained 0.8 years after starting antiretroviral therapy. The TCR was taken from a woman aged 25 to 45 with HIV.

In DNA, the CDR3 is TGTGCCTGGAGTGTAAAAACTCTGGGTAGCTTACCCGTCTTGGGGGAGACCCAGTACTTC. It codes for CAWSVKTLGSLPVLGETQYF. This chain uses TRBV30 with TRBJ2-5; D unresolved. Germline CDR1 GTSNPN, CDR2 SVGIG (reference sequence). Trimming removed 0 bases from V and 5 bases from J, with 31 bases in between. The length of the CDR3 is 20 residues.